This T cell receptor beta chain derives from a study of cytomegalovirus exposure and HLA in healthy donors. Comment on this clone: Its target is unknown.

PCR employed 60 Vbeta and 13 Jbeta primers. Assay used: immunoSEQ multiplex PCR; TCRdb lists only in-frame clones, some missing. The data contain 210,000 or so clones, roughly four fifths of them singletons. General study findings and limits: Beyond CMV serostatus, there was no information to go on about immune exposure. Presence/absence results assume similar sequencing depth per donor, which may not hold.

The CDR3 covers 16 residues. Material: PBMCs. V gene TRBV21-1 combines with J gene TRBJ2-2; the DNA was not used to check the table's D call, TRBD1. TRBV21-1 is an annotated pseudogene. The clonotype originates from a girl aged 2-10 years in good health and CMV-seronegative. This chain's CDR3 is CASSKGTGGSTGELFF. The CDR3 DNA is TGTGCCAGCAGCAAAGGGACAGGGGGAAGCACCGGGGAGCTGTTTTTT.